This T cell receptor (beta chain) was captured by sequencing in a study of blood T cell repertoires in COVID-19. Methods used by the authors: Using reference gene primer amplification, nucleated cell counts were estimated. Data came from immunoSEQ multiplex PCR; TCRdb stores just in-frame clones and leaves some out. The DNA was the basis for D and trimming; V, J and clone size are from that table. The top ten clones hold roughly 2.3% of a sample with 300,000 to 350,000 clones, 87% of them seen once. Germline lookup yields CDR1 SGHTA and CDR2 FQGNSA. CDR3 size: 15 residues. Trimming took 5 bases from V and 16 from J; bases not matched to a gene: 17.

J is TRBJ1-6 and V is TRBV7-2; 7 nucleotides line up with TRBD1. Sequences were obtained from peripheral blood. This TCR was sampled from a young man with active or convalescent COVID-19. CDR3 amino acids: CASSLLSDRRAKLHF. In DNA, the CDR3 is TGTGCCAGCAGCCTGCTCTCGGACAGGCGCGCTAAGCTCCACTTT.